Below are 32 T cell receptor beta chains sequenced from a single sample in a study of glioma-infiltrating T cells. The iRepertoire nested amplicon-rescue multiplex PCR amplified TCR alpha and beta CDR3s from RNA. TCRdb re-called the multiplex PCR reads through MiXCR, storing one row per CDR3 protein. The sample contains 90,000 to 100,000 distinct CDR3 sequences, roughly 39% of which appear only once. Sequencing used glioma tissue, nonneoplastic brain tissue, or PBMCs (not recorded which). The receptors were sampled from a human donor with low-grade glioma or glioblastoma, undergoing nonglioma brain surgery, or in good health (not recorded which).

This clonotype was detected many times. The chain uses TRBV29-1 and TRBJ2-2; D may match TRBD1 or TRBD2 (5 bases each). The CDR3 totals 14 residues. The V and J ends lost 8 bases and 1 base respectively, with 14 bases between them. The germline gives CDR1 SQVTM, CDR2 ANQGSEA. CDR3 loop: CSTDGGGNTGELFF. Written as DNA, the CDR3 is TGCAGCACTGACGGTGGGGGGAACACCGGGGAGCTGTTTTTT.

Points on this clonotype: One end of the junction does not line up with germline, which may come from a read error. The genes are TRBV25-1 and TRBJ2-5; D may be TRBD1 (5 bases). CDR1 and CDR2 from the germline V gene are MGHDK and SYGVNS. This CDR3 contains 12 residues. The CDR3 protein is CASGASQETKYF. In nucleotides, the CDR3 is TGTGCCAGCGGGGCTAGTCAAGAGACCAAGTACTTC.

Many counts were recorded for this clonotype. The CDR3 region is CASSPRQGGEQFF. CDR3 DNA: TGTGCCAGCAGTCCCCGCCAGGGGGGTGAGCAGTTCTTC. The chain combines TRBV2 with TRBJ2-1, with D perhaps TRBD1 (7 bases). Germline loops: CDR1 SNHLY, CDR2 FYNNEI. This CDR3 has 13 amino acids. The ends were cut back, 5 bases at V and 9 bases at J, with 14 bases in the middle.

The table lists this clonotype with many counts. The CDR3 here is CASRTSGRAGELFF. DNA of the CDR3: TGTGCCAGTAGAACCAGCGGGAGGGCCGGGGAGCTGTTTTTT. V and J are TRBV19 and TRBJ2-2, with 10 bases lining up with TRBD2. J lost 6 bases, V lost 6 bases, and 4 bases had no gene match. Germline loops: CDR1 LNHDA, CDR2 SQIVND (reference sequence). The CDR3 has 14 amino acids.

Concerning this clonotype itself: A much larger clone lies a single base off, so this may be a read error. The chain employs TRBV29-1 and TRBJ1-1; TRBD1 matches at 7 bases. The length of the CDR3 is 15 residues. Germline loops: CDR1 SQVTM, CDR2 ANQGSEA. CDR3 in amino acids: CSVGGGRGANIEAFF. The CDR3 DNA reads as TGCAGCGTTGGTGGGGGCAGGGGGGCGAACATTGAAGCTTTCTTT.

A note on this clonotype: The junction departs from germline at one end; a sequencing error may be responsible. The V gene is TRBV12-3 or TRBV12-4, the J gene TRBJ1-5, with unresolved D. The CDR3 totals 13 residues. The CDR3 nucleotides read TGTGCCAGCAGTTTATCTTGCAATCAGTCCCAGCATTTT. It encodes CASSLSCNQSQHF.

In this sample, this clonotype turned up many times. The chain is built from TRBV2 and TRBJ1-2; 7 positions match TRBD1. CDR1 is SNHLY, CDR2 FYNNEI, per germline. There are 14 residues in the CDR3. Trimming at V came to 6 bases and at J to 3 bases, leaving 7 bases not matched to a gene. CDR3 loop: CASRRQGGDYGYTF. In nucleotides, the CDR3 is TGTGCCAGCAGGCGACAGGGCGGCGACTATGGCTACACCTTC. Drawing the rest from reference TRBV2 and TRBJ1-2, the complete variable domain is EPEVTQTPSHQVTQMGQEVILRCVPISNHLYFYWYRQILGQKVEFLVSFYNNEISEKSEIFDDQFSVERPDGSNFTLKIRSTKLEDSAMYFCASRRQGGDYGYTFGSGTRLTVV.

Points on this clonotype: The junction does not match germline at one end; this may be a read error. The chain combines TRBV6-1 with TRBJ2-2; 8 bases match TRBD1. The CDR3 consists of 15 residues. Germline V CDR1 and CDR2: MNHNS, SASEGT. CDR3 protein: CASRNRGANTGELFF. The CDR3, as DNA: TGTGCCAGCAGAAACAGGGGGGCGAACACTGGGGAGCTGTTTTTT.

Ten or more counts support this clonotype. The chain carries TRBV19 and TRBJ2-7; 8 bases match TRBD2. The CDR3 has 15 amino acids. CDR1 and CDR2 from the germline V gene are LNHDA and SQIVND (reference sequence). The ends lost 9 bases at V and 0 bases at J; junction bases unmatched: 10. The CDR3 DNA is TGTGCCAGCAAGACCTTGCGGGGGGTCTCCTACGAGCAGTACTTC. This translates into CASKTLRGVSYEQYF. Combining the CDR3 with reference TRBV19 and TRBJ2-7 gives the whole variable domain DGGITQSPKYLFRKEGQNVTLSCEQNLNHDAMYWYRQDPGQGLRLIYYSQIVNDFQKGDIAEGYSVSREKKESFPLTVTSAQKNPTAFYLCASKTLRGVSYEQYFGPGTRLTVT.

V and J are TRBV6-6 and TRBJ1-2; D uncertain. The V gene lost 4 bases and the J gene lost 10 bases, with 13 bases spanning the gap. CDR3 length: 12 amino acids. CDR1 MNHNY and CDR2 SVGAGI come from the germline V gene (reference sequence). The DNA for the CDR3 is TGTGCCAGCAGTTCTACAAACTATAACTACACCTTC. It translates to CASSSTNYNYTF.

This clonotype was recorded many times. V gene TRBV14 combines with J gene TRBJ2-1; D is uncertain. This CDR3 has 14 residues. CDR1 and CDR2 (germline): SGHDN, FVKESK. V dropped 0 bases and J dropped 10 bases, with 13 bases sitting between them. CDR3 coding DNA: TGTGCCAGCAGCCAAGAAGTAGTGGGCTTCGAGCAGTTCTTC. It codes for CASSQEVVGFEQFF. Supplemented by reference TRBV14 and TRBJ2-1, the full variable domain reads EAGVTQFPSHSVIEKGQTVTLRCDPISGHDNLYWYRRVMGKEIKFLLHFVKESKQDESGMPNNRFLAERTGGTYSTLKVQPAELEDSGVYFCASSQEVVGFEQFFGPGTRLTVL.

Concerning this clonotype itself: With a much larger clone just one base away, this may be a read error. A read error is likely, as this CDR3 ends without the conserved phenylalanine or tryptophan. V gene TRBV29-1 combines with J gene TRBJ1-2, with 9 bases lining up with TRBD1. Germline lookup yields CDR1 SQVTM and CDR2 ANQGSEA. The CDR3 runs to 12 residues. V lost 4 bases and J lost 6; bases outside the gene matches: 3. CDR3 sequence: CSVGRDRDGYTY. The CDR3 DNA sequence: TGCAGCGTTGGTCGGGACAGGGATGGCTACACCTAC.

This clonotype was picked up many times. The rearrangement uses TRBV7-2 and TRBJ2-5; maybe TRBD2 (5 bases). The V and J ends lost 1 base and 5 bases respectively, with 14 bases between them. The germline CDR1 and CDR2 sequences are SGHTA and FQGNSA. CDR3 length: 15 residues. The CDR3 is CASSLVPTRSETQYF. The CDR3 nucleotides are TGTGCCAGCAGCTTAGTCCCCACTAGATCGGAGACCCAGTACTTC.

In DNA, the CDR3 is TGTGCCAGCAGCAGTGTGGGCTACGAGCAGTACTTC. It yields the protein CASSSVGYEQYF. The genes are TRBV12-3 or TRBV12-4 and TRBJ2-7; D unresolved. The CDR3 is made up of 12 amino acids. V lost 6 bases, J lost 3 bases, and 9 bases lay in between.

This clonotype was picked up one time. The gene calls are TRBV5-1 and TRBJ2-7, with D possibly TRBD2 on 6 matching bases. Per germline, CDR1 SGHRS and CDR2 YFSETQ. This CDR3 region has 15 residues. V lost 4 bases and J 9 bases, leaving 23 bases between the germline ends. The CDR3 DNA sequence: TGCGCCAGCAGCCTGGGACTTAAAGGCCCCTATTGGCAGTACTTC. This gives the protein CASSLGLKGPYWQYF.

This clonotype was detected ten times or more. The chain carries TRBV3-1 and TRBJ2-7; 15 bases agree with TRBD2. V lost 1 base, J lost 6 bases, and 1 base stayed unmatched. Per germline, CDR1 LGHDT and CDR2 YNNKEL (reference sequence). The CDR3 contains 15 residues. CDR3 sequence: CASSQGGLAGGEQYF. CDR3 in DNA: TGTGCCAGCAGCCAAGGGGGACTAGCGGGAGGCGAGCAGTACTTC.

This clonotype was counted ten times or more. The J gene is TRBJ2-1, the V gene TRBV29-1; 12 nucleotides match TRBD2. The CDR3 sequence is 12 residues long. CDR1 is SQVTM, CDR2 ANQGSEA, per germline. Unmatched junction bases numbered 6, after V lost 8 bases and J lost 10 bases. The DNA for the CDR3 is TGCAGCCATCGACTAGCGGGGGAAGAGCAGTTCTTC. Protein sequence: CSHRLAGEEQFF.

This clonotype was recorded at least ten times. The rearrangement joins TRBV6-1 to TRBJ1-1; D is unresolved. V shed 10 bases and J shed 0 bases, with 6 bases lying between them. CDR1 and CDR2 from the germline V gene are MNHNS and SASEGT. The length of the CDR3 is 11 residues. The CDR3 here is CATVMNTEAFF. For the CDR3, the DNA is TGTGCCACCGTTATGAACACTGAAGCTTTCTTT.

As regards this clonotype: A much bigger clone sits one base away, suggesting this may be a read error. This chain uses TRBV7-8 with TRBJ2-1, with 10 bases aligning to TRBD1. Germline V gene sequence: CDR1 SGHVS, CDR2 FQNEAQ. This CDR3 comprises 15 residues. CDR3 loop: CASSRRDRGSGEQLF. The CDR3 nucleotides read TGTGCCAGCAGCCGCCGGGACAGGGGAAGCGGTGAGCAGCTCTTC.

This chain connects TRBV6-2 or TRBV6-3 to TRBJ2-7, with TRBD1 matching over 8 bases. The ends lost 5 bases at V and 5 bases at J; junction bases unmatched: 17. The CDR3 has 17 residues. Germline V CDR1 and CDR2: MNHEY, SVGEGT. CDR3 residues: CASSPRGWAGQGHEQYF. The CDR3 nucleotides read TGTGCCAGCAGTCCCCGCGGGTGGGCAGGACAGGGCCACGAGCAGTACTTC.

This clonotype was observed many times. The chain is built from TRBV2 and TRBJ2-2; D gene ambiguous. Trimming took 5 bases from V and 4 from J, leaving 11 bases between them. This CDR3 spans 14 amino acids. CDR1 and CDR2 (germline): SNHLY, FYNNEI. The CDR3 coding sequence is TGTGCCAGCAGTAGTAAAGAAACCACCGGGGAGCTGTTTTTT. This encodes CASSSKETTGELFF.

As concerns this clonotype: An end of the junction does not agree with germline; a read error may underlie this. The chain employs TRBV7-3 and TRBJ2-5; 7 bases map to TRBD1. Germline loops: CDR1 SGHTA, CDR2 FQGTGA. CDR3 length equals 14 residues. The CDR3 bases are TGCGCCAGCAGCCAATACGGGACAGCTGAGACCCAGTGCTTC. Amino acids: CASSQYGTAETQCF.

As concerns this clonotype: The conserved phenylalanine or tryptophan is not found at the CDR3 terminus, so this likely reflects a read error. The chain joins TRBV11-2 to TRBJ2-5; TRBD2 is a possible D gene (6 bases). CDR1 is SGHAT and CDR2 is FQNNGV in the germline V gene. V was clipped by 5 bases and J by 4 bases, with 20 bases between them. This CDR3 is 16 amino acids long. The CDR3: CASSGAGTRSGETQYL. CDR3 sequence (DNA): TGTGCCAGCAGCGGAGCCGGGACTCGGAGTGGAGAGACCCAGTACCTC.

This clonotype came up many times. The chain joins TRBV19 to TRBJ1-6, with a tentative D call TRBD1 (6 bases). Trimming removed 5 bases at V and 7 bases at J, with 15 bases between. Per germline, CDR1 LNHDA and CDR2 SQIVND (reference sequence). The CDR3 consists of 15 residues. The CDR3 sequence is CASSLTGFENSPLHF. CDR3 in DNA: TGTGCCAGTAGTCTTACAGGGTTTGAGAATTCACCCCTCCACTTT.

This clonotype was seen many times. This sequence joins TRBV10-3 and TRBJ1-1; D possibly corresponds to TRBD1 (5 bases). The CDR3 spans 14 residues. Trimming cost V 3 bases and J 5 bases, with 13 bases left between them. Germline CDR1 and CDR2: ENHRY and SYGVKD. The DNA for the CDR3 is TGTGCCATCAGTGACCTGGGGCAAATTACTGAAGCTTTCTTT. Its translation is CAISDLGQITEAFF.

The table lists this clonotype with many counts. The chain carries TRBV20-1 and TRBJ1-1; TRBD1 is a possible D gene (5 bases). Germline CDR1 is DFQATT and CDR2 is SNEGSKA (reference sequence). V lost 3 bases and J 4 bases, leaving 12 bases between the germline ends. The CDR3 runs 13 residues. CDR3 nucleotides: TGCAGTGCTAGGTCCGGGGGAGGCACTGAAGCTTTCTTT. This translates into CSARSGGGTEAFF.

This clonotype was recorded many times. V usage is TRBV29-1 and J usage is TRBJ2-2; D perhaps matches TRBD1 (5 bases). CDR1 and CDR2 from the germline V gene are SQVTM and ANQGSEA. This CDR3 comprises 14 residues. V shed 4 bases and J shed 6 bases, with 15 bases lying between them. The chain's CDR3 is CSVGGDWSSGELFF. The CDR3 bases are TGCAGCGTTGGGGGCGACTGGAGCTCCGGGGAGCTGTTTTTT.

This clonotype was picked up many times. The V and J genes are TRBV19 and TRBJ1-1, with D perhaps TRBD1 (5 bases). Trimming removed 0 bases from V and 4 bases from J, with 12 bases in between. CDR1 and CDR2 from the germline V gene are LNHDA and SQIVND (reference sequence). This CDR3 is built from 15 residues. The CDR3 DNA reads as TGTGCCAGTAGTATAGATCGCGGGGGAAGCACTGAAGCTTTCTTT. It codes for CASSIDRGGSTEAFF.

The chain joins TRBV6-2 or TRBV6-3 to TRBJ2-7; TRBD1 agrees at 8 bases. V shed 4 bases, J shed 2 bases, and the junction held 7 bases outside the gene matches. Germline CDR1 reads MNHEY; CDR2 reads SVGEGT. The CDR3 spans 15 residues. The CDR3 DNA reads TGTGCCAGCAGTTCCACCGGGACAGGCACCTACGAGCAGTACTTC. Its translation: CASSSTGTGTYEQYF.

This clonotype showed up just once. This may arise from a read error, as a much more abundant clone is one base away. The V gene is TRBV19, the J gene TRBJ1-5; 8 nucleotides align to TRBD1. The CDR3 extends over 14 amino acids. J lost 3 bases, V lost 9 bases, and 7 bases had no gene match. Germline assignment: CDR1 LNHDA and CDR2 SQIVND (reference sequence). The CDR3 sequence is CARRRQGYNQPQHF. DNA for the CDR3: TGTGCCAGAAGGAGACAGGGGTACAATCAGCCCCAGCATTTT. The full variable domain, in which reference TRBV19 and TRBJ1-5 provide the parts outside the CDR3, is DGGITQSPKYLFRKEGQNVTLSCEQNLNHDAMYWYRQDPGQGLRLIYYSQIVNDFQKGDIAEGYSVSREKKESFPLTVTSAQKNPTAFYLCARRRQGYNQPQHFGDGTRLSIL.

Regarding this clonotype: Here the CDR3 omits its conserved ending phenylalanine or tryptophan, so a read error is the likely source. J is TRBJ2-7 and V is TRBV7-8; 8 nucleotides match TRBD2. This CDR3 contains 16 residues. V shed 5 bases, J shed 4 bases, and the junction held 13 bases outside the gene matches. In germline, CDR1 is SGHVS, CDR2 FQNEAQ. Written as DNA, the CDR3 is TGTGCCAGCAGCCCGGGGACTAGAGGGAGTGGGTACGAGCAGTACTTG. Protein: CASSPGTRGSGYEQYL.

The chain links TRBV27 to TRBJ1-5; 9 bases fit TRBD1. The CDR3 runs to 13 residues. From germline, CDR1 is MNHEY and CDR2 SMNVEV (reference sequence). Trimming took 9 bases from V and 7 from J; bases not matched to a gene: 7. CDR3 nucleotides: TGTGCCAGGCCGGGACAGGGAAGACAGCCCCAGCATTTT. Translating it yields CARPGQGRQPQHF.